What follows are 29 T cell receptor beta chains derived from one specimen sequenced in a study of T cells after yellow fever vaccination. TCRdb fed the 5' RACE reads into MiXCR, producing one record per CDR3 protein. The profile shows some 340,000 distinct CDR3 sequences, about 4% of them singletons. This sample comprised PBMCs, obtained 5 days after the yellow fever booster vaccination. Source of these receptors: a man aged 18 to 30 who received the YFV17D yellow fever vaccine.

In this sample, this clonotype turned up a few times. The rearrangement links TRBV12-3 or TRBV12-4 to TRBJ2-2, with TRBD2 matching 8 bases. There are 16 residues in the CDR3. The ends lost 7 bases at V and 1 base at J; junction bases unmatched: 8. The CDR3 here is CASTSGGGLNTGELFF. The DNA for the CDR3 is TGTGCCAGCACTAGCGGCGGGGGGCTGAACACCGGGGAGCTGTTTTTT.

J is TRBJ1-6 and V is TRBV12-3 or TRBV12-4, with TRBD1 as a possible D gene (5 bases). The CDR3 spans 15 residues. Trimming pared 5 bases from V and 2 bases from J, leaving 10 bases between. The CDR3 region has the DNA TGTGCCAGCAGTAGACAGAGAACCTATAATTCACCCCTCCACTTT. Translation gives CASSRQRTYNSPLHF.

This clonotype was picked up a small number of times. V gene TRBV4-2 combines with J gene TRBJ2-3, with 7 bases fitting TRBD2. CDR1 LGHNA and CDR2 YNFKEQ come from the germline V gene. V lost 0 bases to trimming and J lost 1 base; unmatched junction nucleotides: 4. The CDR3 spans 16 residues. In DNA, the CDR3 is TGTGCCAGCAGCCAAGATTTCGCGGGGGGCACAGATACGCAGTATTTT. It encodes CASSQDFAGGTDTQYF.

This clonotype was seen many times. The chain is built from TRBV5-1 and TRBJ1-6; 8 bases are a match to TRBD1. The J segment lost 10 bases and the V segment lost 4 bases, leaving 10 bases of the junction unmatched. Germline V gives CDR1 SGHRS, CDR2 YFSETQ. The CDR3 is 15 amino acids. The CDR3 spells CASSTSDRVGSPLHF. The CDR3 nucleotides are TGCGCCAGCAGCACCTCGGACAGGGTTGGGTCACCCCTCCACTTT.

There are a few counts of this clonotype. The chain links TRBV5-1 to TRBJ1-5; D ambiguous. The CDR3 totals 15 residues. Germline CDR1 is SGHRS and CDR2 is YFSETQ. With 4 bases removed from V and 0 bases from J, the gap between germline ends came to 11 bases. CDR3 amino acids: CASSQGITSNQPQHF. Here the CDR3 DNA reads TGCGCCAGCAGCCAAGGGATAACTAGCAATCAGCCCCAGCATTTT.

The rearrangement links TRBV29-1 to TRBJ2-7, with D perhaps given as TRBD1 or TRBD2 (6 bases each). The CDR3 spans 13 residues. The V gene lost 0 bases and the J gene lost 6 bases, with 12 bases spanning the gap. Germline CDR1 reads SQVTM; CDR2 reads ANQGSEA. Written as DNA, the CDR3 is TGCAGCGTTGAAGAATCGGAGGGGGGCGAGCAGTACGTC. This sequence encodes CSVEESEGGEQYV.

This clonotype was observed at least ten times. J is TRBJ1-1 and V is TRBV5-1, with D possibly matching TRBD1 (5 bases). V lost 4 bases and J lost 1, with 14 bases in between. CDR3 length equals 15 residues. In germline, CDR1 is SGHRS, CDR2 YFSETQ. The CDR3 sequence: CASSPIMGGNTEAFF. DNA of the CDR3: TGCGCCAGCAGCCCGATTATGGGGGGGAACACTGAAGCTTTCTTT.

This clonotype was observed many times. This chain uses TRBV6-2 or TRBV6-3 with TRBJ2-3; D ambiguous. Trimming stripped 0 bases from V and 9 bases from J, with 7 bases between. Germline CDR1 is MNHEY and CDR2 is SVGEGT. CDR3 size: 12 residues. The CDR3 DNA is TGTGCCAGCAGTTACTCCGGCCCGACGCAGTATTTT. Translating gives CASSYSGPTQYF.

The V gene is TRBV20-1, the J gene TRBJ2-1; D might be TRBD2 (5 bases). V lost 5 bases to trimming and J lost 7 bases, with 18 bases between them. CDR1 is DFQATT and CDR2 is SNEGSKA in the germline V gene (reference sequence). The CDR3 extends over 14 amino acids. CDR3 protein: CSAPSGLRGNEQFF. The CDR3 DNA reads TGCAGTGCTCCCTCCGGCCTCAGAGGGAATGAGCAGTTCTTC.

This clonotype showed up many times. The chain carries TRBV27 and TRBJ2-7; D perhaps matches TRBD2 (5 bases). V lost 2 bases, J lost 2 bases, and 10 bases lay in between. Germline V CDR1 and CDR2: MNHEY, SMNVEV (reference sequence). The CDR3 has 14 amino acids. The CDR3 sequence is CASSLKGGPYEQYF. CDR3 in DNA: TGTGCCAGCAGTTTAAAGGGCGGGCCCTACGAGCAGTACTTC.

This clonotype was recorded many times. The V and J genes are TRBV11-2 and TRBJ2-1; D possibly corresponds to TRBD2 (5 bases). Trimming left V 4 bases short and J 2 bases short, with 12 bases between. This CDR3 has 15 residues. Germline CDR1 reads SGHAT; CDR2 reads FQNNGV. The CDR3 is CASSSVRGTYNEQFF. Written as DNA, the CDR3 is TGTGCCAGCAGCTCCGTCCGGGGTACCTACAATGAGCAGTTCTTC. Full variable domain (remainder filled in from reference TRBV11-2 and TRBJ2-1): EAGVAQSPRYKIIEKRQSVAFWCNPISGHATLYWYQQILGQGPKLLIQFQNNGVVDDSQLPKDRFSAERLKGVDSTLKIQPAKLEDSAVYLCASSSVRGTYNEQFFGPGTRLTVL.

With respect to this clonotype: The junction departs from the called germline gene at one end, perhaps through a read error. This sequence joins TRBV18 and TRBJ2-7; 9 nucleotides match TRBD1. Per the germline V gene, CDR1 is KGHSH and CDR2 is LQKENI. This CDR3 spans 13 amino acids. DNA for the CDR3: TGTGCCAGCTCACCATCCGGGACAGGGTTCCAGCACTTC. It yields the protein CASSPSGTGFQHF.

The gene calls are TRBV6-5 and TRBJ1-4; perhaps TRBD1 as D (5 bases). This CDR3 is built from 13 residues. Trimming took 4 bases from V and 8 from J, leaving 11 bases between them. CDR1 and CDR2 (germline): MNHEY, SVGAGI. This CDR3 is CASSSQGEEKLFF. Written as DNA, the CDR3 is TGTGCCAGCAGTTCCCAAGGGGAAGAAAAACTGTTTTTT.

V is TRBV6-6 and J is TRBJ2-3, with D possibly matching TRBD1 (6 bases). The CDR3 runs to 16 residues. Trimming left V 1 base short and J 0 bases short, with 11 bases between. Germline V lookup: CDR1 MNHNY, CDR2 SVGAGI (reference sequence). The CDR3 here is CASSYFYRDSTDTQYF. CDR3 DNA sequence: TGTGCCAGCAGTTACTTTTACAGGGATAGCACAGATACGCAGTATTTT.

This clonotype has ten or more counts. This chain joins TRBV6-2 or TRBV6-3 and TRBJ2-1; D possibly corresponds to TRBD2 (5 bases). The CDR3 is 12 amino acids. V gave up 6 bases and J gave up 7 bases, with 10 bases separating them. Germline CDR1 reads MNHEY; CDR2 reads SVGEGT. The CDR3 sequence is CASSPDLNEQFF. DNA of the CDR3: TGTGCCAGCAGCCCGGACTTGAATGAGCAGTTCTTC.

The chain couples TRBV5-1 to TRBJ1-1; TRBD1 is a possible D gene (6 bases). V dropped 5 bases and J dropped 5 bases, with 19 bases sitting between them. The CDR3 length is 15 residues. Germline CDR1 reads SGHRS; CDR2 reads YFSETQ. CDR3 DNA: TGCGCCAGCAGAGACGACGGGGGCCTGGGGACTGAAGCTTTCTTT. It codes for CASRDDGGLGTEAFF.

This sequence joins TRBV19 and TRBJ2-5; D possibly matches TRBD1 or TRBD2 (5 bases each). This CDR3 region has 18 residues. V was trimmed by 7 bases and J by 7 bases, leaving 31 bases between them. Germline V gene data show CDR1 as LNHDA and CDR2 as SQIVND (reference sequence). The CDR3 here is CASNSGRGRPLGRGTQYF. CDR3 nucleotides: TGTGCCAGTAATTCGGGCAGAGGGAGACCTTTGGGAAGGGGGACCCAGTACTTC. Full variable domain (rest looked up from reference TRBV19 and TRBJ2-5): DGGITQSPKYLFRKEGQNVTLSCEQNLNHDAMYWYRQDPGQGLRLIYYSQIVNDFQKGDIAEGYSVSREKKESFPLTVTSAQKNPTAFYLCASNSGRGRPLGRGTQYFGPGTRLLVL.

This clonotype came up once. The chain carries TRBV5-1 and TRBJ1-1, with 7 positions matching TRBD1. Unmatched junction bases numbered 7, after V lost 4 bases and J lost 4 bases. CDR1 and CDR2 (germline): SGHRS, YFSETQ. CDR3 length: 14 amino acids. CDR3 in DNA: TGCGCCAGCAGCATCACAGGGGACCGCACTGAAGCTTTCTTT. Amino acids: CASSITGDRTEAFF.

In this sample, this clonotype turned up a few times. This chain uses TRBV28 with TRBJ2-5, with D unresolved. This CDR3 contains 13 residues. Looked up from germline, CDR1 is MDHEN and CDR2 is SYDVKM. V lost 6 bases, J lost 5 bases, and 13 bases lay in between. Here the CDR3 reads CASSRWVGETQYF. The CDR3 DNA is TGTGCCAGCAGCCGTTGGGTAGGGGAGACCCAGTACTTC.

This clonotype was observed a handful of times. The genes are TRBV7-2 and TRBJ1-6; the D is unclear. CDR1 and CDR2 from the germline V gene are SGHTA and FQGNSA. Trimming shortened V by 6 bases and J by 10 bases, and 19 bases separated the two germline ends. This CDR3 is 15 amino acids long. The CDR3 DNA reads TGTGCCAGCAGTTGGGCCCGGGCCGCTTCGTCACCCCTCCACTTT. Translation gives CASSWARAASSPLHF.

This clonotype occurred a few times. The J gene is TRBJ2-1, the V gene TRBV7-7, with D tentatively TRBD2 (5 bases). Trimming stripped 5 bases from V and 3 bases from J, with 8 bases between. This CDR3 is 13 amino acids long. In germline, CDR1 is SSHAT, CDR2 FNYEAQ (reference sequence). CDR3: CASSTGLYNEQFF. The DNA for the CDR3 is TGTGCCAGCAGCACCGGACTCTACAATGAGCAGTTCTTC.

This clonotype was seen at least ten times. The genes are TRBV7-2 and TRBJ2-3; 7 bases are shared with TRBD2. V lost 4 bases and J lost 5; bases outside the gene matches: 9. Germline V gene lookup returns CDR1 SGHTA and CDR2 FQGNSA. The CDR3 totals 15 residues. In DNA form, the CDR3 reads TGTGCCAGCAGCTCCTGGGGCGGGGGAGTAGATACGCAGTATTTT. It codes for CASSSWGGGVDTQYF.

Details on this clonotype: A much larger clone lies a single base off, so this may be a read error. J is TRBJ2-7 and V is TRBV10-2; 7 bases map to TRBD1. V trimming: 5 bases; J trimming: 3 bases; junction bases outside the gene matches: 7. Germline CDR1 reads WSHSY; CDR2 reads SAAADI. The CDR3 length is 14 residues. The CDR3 protein is CASSSGRDSYEQYF. CDR3 DNA: TGCGCCAGCAGTTCGGGCAGGGACAGCTACGAGCAGTACTTC.

A few counts support this clonotype. The rearrangement joins TRBV29-1 to TRBJ1-4; TRBD1 agrees at 10 bases. The CDR3 extends over 16 amino acids. After removal of 6 bases from V and 0 bases from J, the junction contained 7 bases not matched to a gene. Per germline, CDR1 SQVTM and CDR2 ANQGSEA. The CDR3 DNA reads as TGCAGCGTACGGGGACAGGGGTCTGCAACTAATGAAAAACTGTTTTTT. Translation gives CSVRGQGSATNEKLFF.

The V and J genes are TRBV7-9 and TRBJ2-1; 9 nucleotides line up with TRBD2. Per the germline V gene, CDR1 is SEHNR and CDR2 is FQNEAQ (reference sequence). The CDR3 is 14 residues long. The V segment lost 5 bases and the J segment 6 bases; nucleotides outside the gene matches: 5. In DNA, the CDR3 is TGTGCCAGCAGCCCTGTGCGGGGGGGCAATGAGCAGTTCTTC. Translated, it gives CASSPVRGGNEQFF.

In its sample, this clonotype was seen many times. This chain uses TRBV24-1 with TRBJ2-5; 8 nucleotides match TRBD2. The CDR3 contains 15 residues. Losses at the gene ends were 5 bases for V and 1 base for J; bases not matched to a gene: 5. From germline, CDR1 is KGHDR and CDR2 SFDVKD. The CDR3 DNA is TGTGCCACCAGTGCTCGCGGGGGGTTCCAAGAGACCCAGTACTTC. Protein: CATSARGGFQETQYF.

This clonotype was detected a few times. This chain links TRBV29-1 with TRBJ2-7; the match to TRBD2 covers 7 bases. This CDR3 region has 15 residues. J lost 3 bases, V lost 5 bases, and 13 bases had no gene match. Germline V lookup: CDR1 SQVTM, CDR2 ANQGSEA. The DNA of the CDR3 is TGCAGCGTTTACGGGGGGTCGCCGAGGGACTACGAGCAGTACTTC. Amino acids: CSVYGGSPRDYEQYF.

At least ten counts were recorded for this clonotype. This chain joins TRBV2 and TRBJ2-3, with D unclear. The germline CDR1 and CDR2 sequences are SNHLY and FYNNEI. Trimming removed 6 bases at V and 0 bases at J, with 13 bases between. The CDR3 is 15 amino acids. This CDR3 reads CASRATSDSTDTQYF. DNA of the CDR3: TGTGCCAGCAGGGCTACGTCGGATAGCACAGATACGCAGTATTTT.

The chain links TRBV18 to TRBJ2-7; 9 bases line up with TRBD1. The CDR3 runs 12 residues. Germline loops: CDR1 KGHSH, CDR2 LQKENI. V lost 8 bases, J lost 6 bases, and 5 bases stayed unmatched. CDR3 nucleotides: TGTGCCAGCACCGGACAGGGGAGCGAGCAGTACTTC. This gives the protein CASTGQGSEQYF.